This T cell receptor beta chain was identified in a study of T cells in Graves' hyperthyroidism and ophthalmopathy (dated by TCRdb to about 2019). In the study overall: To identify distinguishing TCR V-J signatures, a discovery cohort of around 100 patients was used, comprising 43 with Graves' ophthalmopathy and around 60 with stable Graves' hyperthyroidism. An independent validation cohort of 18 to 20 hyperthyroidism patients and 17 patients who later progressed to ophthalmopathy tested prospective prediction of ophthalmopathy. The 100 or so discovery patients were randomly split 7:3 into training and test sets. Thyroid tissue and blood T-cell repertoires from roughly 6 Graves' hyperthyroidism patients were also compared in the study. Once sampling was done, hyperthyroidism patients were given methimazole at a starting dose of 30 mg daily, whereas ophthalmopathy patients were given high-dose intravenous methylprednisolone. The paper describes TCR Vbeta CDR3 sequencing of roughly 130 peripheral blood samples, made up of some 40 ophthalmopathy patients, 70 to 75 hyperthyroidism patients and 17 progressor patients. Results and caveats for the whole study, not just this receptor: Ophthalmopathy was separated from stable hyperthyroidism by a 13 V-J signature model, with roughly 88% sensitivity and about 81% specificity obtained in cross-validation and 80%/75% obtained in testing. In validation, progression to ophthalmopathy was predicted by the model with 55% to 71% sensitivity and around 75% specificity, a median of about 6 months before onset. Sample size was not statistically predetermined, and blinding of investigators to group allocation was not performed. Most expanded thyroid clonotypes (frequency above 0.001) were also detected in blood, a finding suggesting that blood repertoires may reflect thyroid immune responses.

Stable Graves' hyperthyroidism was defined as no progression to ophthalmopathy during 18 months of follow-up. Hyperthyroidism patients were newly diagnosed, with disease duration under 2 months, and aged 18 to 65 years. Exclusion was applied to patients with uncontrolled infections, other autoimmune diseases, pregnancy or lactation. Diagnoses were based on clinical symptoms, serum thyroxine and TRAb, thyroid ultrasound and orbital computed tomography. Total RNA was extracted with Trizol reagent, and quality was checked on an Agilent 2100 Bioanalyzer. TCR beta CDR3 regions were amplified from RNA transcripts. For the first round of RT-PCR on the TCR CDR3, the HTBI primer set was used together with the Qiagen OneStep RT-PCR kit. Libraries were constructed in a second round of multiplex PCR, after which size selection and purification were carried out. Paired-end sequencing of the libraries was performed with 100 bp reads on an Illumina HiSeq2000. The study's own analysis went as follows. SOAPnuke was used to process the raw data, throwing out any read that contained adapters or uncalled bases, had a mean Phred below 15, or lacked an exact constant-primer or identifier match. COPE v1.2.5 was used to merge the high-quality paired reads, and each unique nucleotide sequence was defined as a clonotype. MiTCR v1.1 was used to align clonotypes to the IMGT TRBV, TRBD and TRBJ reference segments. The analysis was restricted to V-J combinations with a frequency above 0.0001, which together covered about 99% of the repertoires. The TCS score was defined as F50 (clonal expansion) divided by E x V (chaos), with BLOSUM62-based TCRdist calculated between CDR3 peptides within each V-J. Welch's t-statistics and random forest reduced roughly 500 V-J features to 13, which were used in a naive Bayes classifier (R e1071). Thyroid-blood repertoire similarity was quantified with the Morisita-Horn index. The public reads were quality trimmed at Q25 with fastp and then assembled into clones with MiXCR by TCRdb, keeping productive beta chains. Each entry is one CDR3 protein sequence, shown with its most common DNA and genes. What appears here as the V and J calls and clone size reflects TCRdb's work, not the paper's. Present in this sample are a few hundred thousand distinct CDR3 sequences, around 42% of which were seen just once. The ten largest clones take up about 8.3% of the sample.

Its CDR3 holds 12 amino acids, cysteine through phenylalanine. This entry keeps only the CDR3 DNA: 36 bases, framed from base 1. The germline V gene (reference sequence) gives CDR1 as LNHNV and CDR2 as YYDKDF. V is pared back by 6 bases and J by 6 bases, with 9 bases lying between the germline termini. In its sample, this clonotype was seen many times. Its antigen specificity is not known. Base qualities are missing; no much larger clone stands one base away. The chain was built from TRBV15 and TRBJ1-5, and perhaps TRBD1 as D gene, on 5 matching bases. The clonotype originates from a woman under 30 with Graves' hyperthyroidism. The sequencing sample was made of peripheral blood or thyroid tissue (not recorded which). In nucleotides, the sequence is TGTGCCACCAGAGAAGGGGTTCAGCCCCAGCATTTT. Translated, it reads CATREGVQPQHF. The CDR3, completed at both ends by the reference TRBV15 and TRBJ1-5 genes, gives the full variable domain DAMVIQNPRYQVTQFGKPVTLSCSQTLNHNVMYWYQQKSSQAPKLLFHYYDKDFNNEADTPDNFQSRRPNTSFCFLDIRSPGLGDTAMYLCATREGVQPQHFGDGTRLSIL.